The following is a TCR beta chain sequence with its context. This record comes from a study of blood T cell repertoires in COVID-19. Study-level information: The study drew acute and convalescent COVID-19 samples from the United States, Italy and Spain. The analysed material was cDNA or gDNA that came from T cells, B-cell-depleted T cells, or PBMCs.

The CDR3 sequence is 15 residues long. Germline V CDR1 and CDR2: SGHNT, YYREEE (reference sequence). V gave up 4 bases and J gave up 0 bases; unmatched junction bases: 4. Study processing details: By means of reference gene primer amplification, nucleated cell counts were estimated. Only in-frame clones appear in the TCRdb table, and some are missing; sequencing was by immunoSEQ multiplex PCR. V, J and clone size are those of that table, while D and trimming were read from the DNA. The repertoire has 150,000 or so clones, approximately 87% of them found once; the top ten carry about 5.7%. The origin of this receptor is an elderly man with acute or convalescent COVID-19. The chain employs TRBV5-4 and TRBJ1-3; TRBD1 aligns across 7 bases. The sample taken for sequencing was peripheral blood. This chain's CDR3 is CASSPGTASGNTIYF. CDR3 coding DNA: TGTGCCAGCAGCCCTGGGACAGCCTCTGGAAACACCATATATTTT.